This entry describes one TCR beta chain. The target of this receptor is not known. No qualities accompany the bases; no much larger clone lies one base away. This entry comes from a study of T-cell memory formation after mild COVID-19 (dated by TCRdb to the early 2020s). About the full investigation: TCR sequence clusters from the two donors were largely donor specific. In two donors, T-cell clones that expanded and contracted after mild COVID-19 were followed by sequencing TCRalpha and TCRbeta repertoires longitudinally. Two young, previously healthy adult volunteers made up the cohort, one male and one female. What the authors observed across the whole study: Clones contracting from day 15 to 85 had balanced CD4/CD8 phenotypes, while a second wave expanding from day 15 to 37 was biased towards CD4+. SARS-CoV-2 specificity was not confirmed for the second-wave clones peaking on day 37. Only a couple of mild cases were covered in the study, and larger cohorts including severe cases with pre-infection samples were considered necessary. The detection of some responding clones in pre-infection memory suggests that pre-existing cross-reactive memory T cells joined the SARS-CoV-2 response. Contracting CD4+ clones were found mainly in CM and EM memory subsets, while CD8+ clones were enriched in EMRA.

TCRdb names Illumina NovaSeq 6000 as the instrument used. TCRalpha and TCRbeta cDNA libraries were built by 5'RACE with constant-segment primers, adding sample barcodes and unique molecular identifiers. Trizol reagent was used to extract RNA from every sample. Library amplification was performed in two PCR steps, and a second sample barcode and Illumina TruSeq adapters were introduced in the second step. Sequencing of libraries was performed on an Illumina NovaSeq with 2 x 150 bp paired-end reads. Per the original workflow: Reads were demultiplexed and collapsed into UMI-guided consensus sequences with migec v1.2.7. Using mixcr v2.1.11, the UMI consensuses were aligned to TRA and TRB V and J templates and assembled into clonotypes. A clonotype was counted as expanded or contracted only when both edgeR and NoisET called the clonotype significant, with the noise models trained on biological replicates. edgeR calls used a false discovery rate-adjusted p below 0.01 and a log2 fold-change threshold of 1. As an exploratory analysis of dynamics, PCA with hierarchical clustering was applied to max-normalized trajectories of the 1000 most abundant clonotypes. Each responding clone was given a CD4 or CD8 phenotype based on the CD4+ and CD8+ repertoires, which had been sequenced separately. TCRdb took the public reads, trimmed them with fastp at Q25, ran MiXCR for clone calling and kept in-frame beta chains. Here each entry gathers all rows of one CDR3 protein and keeps the most common genes and DNA. In this record, the V and J calls reflect TCRdb's handling and not the investigators' own analysis. The sample table lists about 140,000 distinct CDR3 sequences, about 14% of them with a count of one. The ten top clones hold about 27% of the sample.

Ficoll-Paque density gradient centrifugation was the method used to isolate PBMCs. CDR1 and CDR2 (SGHRS, YFSETQ) derive from the germline V gene. V lost 1 base and J lost 6 bases; the stretch between them is 13 bases long. Including the terminal cysteine and phenylalanine, the CDR3 comprises 14 residues. Only the CDR3 part of the read is kept: 42 bases, read in frame from the first base. The sequenced sample consisted of PBMCs or a T cell subset sorted from them (not recorded which). The source of this sequence is an adult woman who had mild COVID-19 (a few samples of this study predate the infection). The sample titles of this study are shuffled in the database, so cell type and time point are left out; the donor was told from shared clones. Recombination connected TRBV5-1 to TRBJ1-2; perhaps TRBD1 is the D gene, with 5 bases matching. The CDR3 has the sequence CASSLSGTSDGYTF. The bases are TGCGCCAGCAGCTTGAGCGGGACCTCGGATGGCTACACCTTC. The reference TRBV5-1 and TRBJ1-2 proteins fill in what lies around the CDR3, so the full variable domain reads KAGVTQTPRYLIKTRGQQVTLSCSPISGHRSVSWYQQTPGQGLQFLFEYFSETQRNKGNFPGRFSGRQFSNSRSEMNVSTLELGDSALYLCASSLSGTSDGYTFGSGTRLTVV.